Listed below are T cell receptor beta chains from one sample, sequenced in a study of shared clonotypes between healthy human individuals. The protocol was immunoSEQ multiplex PCR, while the TCRdb copy is restricted to in-frame clones and leaves out a portion. The table records some 530,000 clones, 70% to 80% of them present only once. The sequencing sample was made of PBMCs. The receptors derive from a woman in her thirties or forties in good health. Some clones in this sample may be carry-over from other donors' samples. CDR3s include the opening cysteine and the closing phenylalanine or tryptophan. The D gene is left open where the match is weak. Some rows have no size entry. The others give once, few or many, or a class for an expanded clone.

TRBV5-4	.	TRBJ1-1	.	TGTGCCAGCAGCCTGGACAGCGCTGAAGCTTTCTTT	CASSLDSAEAFF
TRBV30	.	TRBJ2-3	.	TGTGCCTGGAGTGTAGAGGCCCTTCCGTCCACAGATACGCAGTATTTT	CAWSVEALPSTDTQYF
TRBV5-1	.	TRBJ1-1	.	TGCGCCAGCAGCTTCTCAACAGGGAACACTGAAGCTTTCTTT	CASSFSTGNTEAFF
TRBV19	.	TRBJ2-1	.	TGTGCCAGTAGTATACCCCGCGGGATCAATGAGCAGTTCTTC	CASSIPRGINEQFF
TRBV4-2	.	TRBJ2-1	once	TGTGCCAGCAGCCAACGGCTTCGACAATACAATGAGCAGTTCTTC	CASSQRLRQYNEQFF
TRBV9	TRBD1	TRBJ1-4	.	TGTGCCAGCAGCATCGGGACAGGGACATTTGAAAAACTGTTTTTT	CASSIGTGTFEKLFF
TRBV7-9	TRBD2	TRBJ2-1	.	TGTGCCAGCAGCCTGACTAGCGGCTACAATGAGCAGTTCTTC	CASSLTSGYNEQFF
TRBV11-2	.	TRBJ1-1	.	TGTGCCAGCAGCGATCGGACTGGCCTTGAAGCTTTCTTT	CASSDRTGLEAFF
TRBV30	.	TRBJ2-1	.	TGTGCCTGGAGTGGGACATTAGTCTACAATGAGCAGTTCTTC	CAWSGTLVYNEQFF
TRBV7-2	.	TRBJ2-1	.	TGTGCCAGCAGCCCCCAACCGCTAGTTCCTGAGCAGTTCTTC	CASSPQPLVPEQFF
TRBV29-1	.	TRBJ2-1	many	TGCAGCGTTGTACAGGCGGGCTTCGAGCAGTTCTTC	CSVVQAGFEQFF
TRBV5-1	TRBD2	TRBJ2-5	few	TGCGCCAGCAAACGAGCGGGAGGGTCGGAGACCCAGTACTTC	CASKRAGGSETQYF
TRBV6-4	.	TRBJ2-2	many	TGTGCCAGCTCCCCGGGGAGCACCGGGGAGCTGTTTTTT	CASSPGSTGELFF
TRBV4-1	.	TRBJ2-7	.	TGCGCCAGCAGCCAGCTTGACAACTACGAGCAGTACTTC	CASSQLDNYEQYF
TRBV10-3	TRBD1	TRBJ2-3	.	TGTGCCATCGGTACAGGGGTAAGCACAGATACGCAGTATTTT	CAIGTGVSTDTQYF
TRBV30	.	TRBJ1-2	.	TGTGCCTGGAGTGTAGGGTTCTCTAACTATGGCTACACCTTC	CAWSVGFSNYGYTF
TRBV5-4	TRBD1	TRBJ2-5	.	TGTGCCAGCAGCCCCGGGACAGGGTCTCAAGAGACCCAGTACTTC	CASSPGTGSQETQYF
TRBV5-1	TRBD2	TRBJ2-3	.	TGCGCCAGCAGCTCCCTTCGGGTGGGGCGGGAGATCACAGATACGCAGTATTTT	CASSSLRVGREITDTQYF
TRBV4-3	.	TRBJ1-2	.	TGCGCCAGCAGCCAAGAAACCGGCTCGAACTATGGCTACACCTTC	CASSQETGSNYGYTF
TRBV5-4	.	TRBJ2-5	few	TGTGCCAGCAGCTTGGGTAGCGGCCAAGAGACCCAGTACTTC	CASSLGSGQETQYF
TRBV5-6	.	TRBJ2-2	.	TGTGCCAGCACCCTGGACGGAAACACCGGGGAGCTGTTTTTT	CASTLDGNTGELFF
TRBV19	TRBD2	TRBJ2-1	.	TGTGCCAGTAGTCCCCCGGGGGGATCTGCCTACAATGAGCAGTTCTTC	CASSPPGGSAYNEQFF
TRBV19	.	TRBJ1-4	.	TGTGCCAGTAGCGTTTCGGACGGGACTCCCGGGGAAAAACTGTTTTTT	CASSVSDGTPGEKLFF
TRBV9	TRBD2	TRBJ2-3	.	TGTGCCAGCAGCCCGCGACTAGCGGGAGGGCCTACGGTAGATACGCAGTATTTT	CASSPRLAGGPTVDTQYF
TRBV27	TRBD1	TRBJ1-1	.	TGTGCCACCATCAACAGGGGGGTAGACACTGAAGCTTTCTTT	CATINRGVDTEAFF
TRBV25-1	.	TRBJ2-1	.	TGTGCCAGCAGTGAATGGGGGACCGCAAATGAGCAGTTCTTC	CASSEWGTANEQFF